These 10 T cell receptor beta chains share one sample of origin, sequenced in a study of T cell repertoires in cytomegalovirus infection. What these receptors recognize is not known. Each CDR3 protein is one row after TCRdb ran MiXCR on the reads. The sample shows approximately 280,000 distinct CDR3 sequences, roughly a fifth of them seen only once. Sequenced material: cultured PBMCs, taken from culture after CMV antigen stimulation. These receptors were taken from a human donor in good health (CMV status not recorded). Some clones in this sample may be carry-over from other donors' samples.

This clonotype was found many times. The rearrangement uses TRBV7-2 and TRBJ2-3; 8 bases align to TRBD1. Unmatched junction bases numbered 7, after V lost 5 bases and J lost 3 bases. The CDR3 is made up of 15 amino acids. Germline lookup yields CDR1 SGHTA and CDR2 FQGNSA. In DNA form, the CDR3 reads TGTGCCAGCAGCAAAAGGACAGGGTATACAGATACGCAGTATTTT. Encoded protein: CASSKRTGYTDTQYF.

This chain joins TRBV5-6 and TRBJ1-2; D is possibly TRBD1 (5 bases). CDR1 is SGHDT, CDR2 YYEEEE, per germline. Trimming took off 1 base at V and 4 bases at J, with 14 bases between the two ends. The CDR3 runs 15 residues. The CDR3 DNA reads TGTGCCAGCAGCTTGTCGGGCAGGGCCACCTATGGCTACACCTTC. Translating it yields CASSLSGRATYGYTF.

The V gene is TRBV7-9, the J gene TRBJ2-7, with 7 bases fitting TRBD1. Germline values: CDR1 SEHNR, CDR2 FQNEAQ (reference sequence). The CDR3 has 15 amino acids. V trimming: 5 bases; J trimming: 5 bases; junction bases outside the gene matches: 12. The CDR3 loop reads CASSNGDSPLNEQYV. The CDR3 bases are TGTGCCAGCAGCAACGGGGACAGTCCGCTGAACGAGCAGTACGTC.

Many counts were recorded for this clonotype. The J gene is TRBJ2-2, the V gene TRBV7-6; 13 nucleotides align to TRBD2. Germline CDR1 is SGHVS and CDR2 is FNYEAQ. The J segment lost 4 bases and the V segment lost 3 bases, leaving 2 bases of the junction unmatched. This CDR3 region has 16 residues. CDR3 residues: CASSLGLAGLTGELFF. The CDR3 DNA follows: TGTGCCAGCAGCTTGGGACTAGCGGGGCTCACCGGGGAGCTGTTTTTT.

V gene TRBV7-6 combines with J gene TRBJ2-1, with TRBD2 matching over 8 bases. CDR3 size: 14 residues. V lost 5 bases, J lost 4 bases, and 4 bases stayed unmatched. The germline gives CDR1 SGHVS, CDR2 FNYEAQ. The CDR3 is CASSPIAGYNEQFF. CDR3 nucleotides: TGTGCCAGCAGCCCAATAGCGGGGTACAATGAGCAGTTCTTC.

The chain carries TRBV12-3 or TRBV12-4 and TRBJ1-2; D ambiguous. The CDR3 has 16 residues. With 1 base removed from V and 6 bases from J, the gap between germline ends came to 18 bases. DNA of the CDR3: TGTGCCAGCAGTTTAGGGCCCTCGGAGGAAGAGAATGGCTACACCTTC. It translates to CASSLGPSEEENGYTF.

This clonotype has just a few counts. CDR3 sequence: CAIAGHLETQYF. The CDR3 nucleotides read TGTGCCATCGCCGGTCATTTGGAGACCCAGTACTTC. This rearrangement joins TRBV10-3 to TRBJ2-5; the D is unclear. Germline V gene data show CDR1 as ENHRY and CDR2 as SYGVKD. The CDR3 has 12 residues. Deletions cut 8 bases from V and 5 bases from J, with 12 bases between.

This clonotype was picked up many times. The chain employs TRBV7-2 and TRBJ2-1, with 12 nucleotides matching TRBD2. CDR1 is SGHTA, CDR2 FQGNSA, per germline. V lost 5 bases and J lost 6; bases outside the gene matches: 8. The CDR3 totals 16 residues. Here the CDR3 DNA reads TGTGCCAGCAGCGGGAGACTAGCGGGAGTTTCCAATGAGCAGTTCTTC. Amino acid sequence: CASSGRLAGVSNEQFF. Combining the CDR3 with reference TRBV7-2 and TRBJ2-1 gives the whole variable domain GAGVSQSPSNKVTEKGKDVELRCDPISGHTALYWYRQSLGQGLEFLIYFQGNSAPDKSGLPSDRFSAERTGGSVSTLTIQRTQQEDSAVYLCASSGRLAGVSNEQFFGPGTRLTVL.

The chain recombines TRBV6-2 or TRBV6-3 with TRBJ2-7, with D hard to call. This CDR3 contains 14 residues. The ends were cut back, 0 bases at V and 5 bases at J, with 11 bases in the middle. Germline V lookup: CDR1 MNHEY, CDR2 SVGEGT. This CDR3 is CASSYSGRPHEQYV. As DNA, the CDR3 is TGTGCCAGCAGTTACTCAGGACGTCCACACGAGCAGTACGTC.

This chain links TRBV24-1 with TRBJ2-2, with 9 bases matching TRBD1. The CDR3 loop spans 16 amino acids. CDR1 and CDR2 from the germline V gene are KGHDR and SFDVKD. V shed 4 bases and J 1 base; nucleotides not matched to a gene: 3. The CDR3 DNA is TGTGCCACCAGTGACCGGGGACAGGGGAACACCGGGGAGCTGTTTTTT. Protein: CATSDRGQGNTGELFF.